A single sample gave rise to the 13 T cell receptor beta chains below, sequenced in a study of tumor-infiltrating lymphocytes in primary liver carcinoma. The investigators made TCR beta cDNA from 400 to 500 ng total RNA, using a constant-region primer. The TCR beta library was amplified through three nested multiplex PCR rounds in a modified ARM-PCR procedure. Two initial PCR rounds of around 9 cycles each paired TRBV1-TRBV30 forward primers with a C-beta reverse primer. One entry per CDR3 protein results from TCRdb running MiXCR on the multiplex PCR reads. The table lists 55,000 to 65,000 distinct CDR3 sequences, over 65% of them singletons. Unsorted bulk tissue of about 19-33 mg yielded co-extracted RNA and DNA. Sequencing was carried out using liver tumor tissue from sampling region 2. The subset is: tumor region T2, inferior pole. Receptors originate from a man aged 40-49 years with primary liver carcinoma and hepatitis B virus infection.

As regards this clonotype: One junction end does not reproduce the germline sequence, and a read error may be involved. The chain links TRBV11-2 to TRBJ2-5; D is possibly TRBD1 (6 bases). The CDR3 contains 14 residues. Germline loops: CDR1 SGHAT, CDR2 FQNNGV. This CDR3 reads CARSRQVEVETQYF. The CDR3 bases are TGTGCCAGGAGTAGACAGGTGGAGGTGGAGACACAGTACTTC.

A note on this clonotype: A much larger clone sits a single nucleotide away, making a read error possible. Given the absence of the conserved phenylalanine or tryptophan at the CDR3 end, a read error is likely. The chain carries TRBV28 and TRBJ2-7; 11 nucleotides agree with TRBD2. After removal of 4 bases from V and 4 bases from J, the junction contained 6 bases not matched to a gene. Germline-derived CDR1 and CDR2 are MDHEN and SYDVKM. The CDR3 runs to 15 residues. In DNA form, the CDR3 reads TGTGCCAGCAGTTCGATAGCGGGAGGGCGGTACGAGCAGTACTAC. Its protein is CASSSIAGGRYEQYY.

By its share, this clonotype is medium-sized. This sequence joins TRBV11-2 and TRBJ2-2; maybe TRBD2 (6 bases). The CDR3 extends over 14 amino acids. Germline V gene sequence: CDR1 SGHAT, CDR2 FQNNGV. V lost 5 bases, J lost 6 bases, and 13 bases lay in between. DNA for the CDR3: TGTGCCAGCAGCCCGGACTATTGGGCCGGGGAGCTGTTTTTT. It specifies CASSPDYWAGELFF.

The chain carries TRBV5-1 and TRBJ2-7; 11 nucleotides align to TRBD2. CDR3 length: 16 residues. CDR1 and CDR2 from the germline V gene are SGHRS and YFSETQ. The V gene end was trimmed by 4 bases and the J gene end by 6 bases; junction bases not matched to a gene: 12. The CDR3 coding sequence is TGCGCCAGCAGCCCAACGGTAGCGGGAGGGTATGTCGAGCAGTACTTC. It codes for CASSPTVAGGYVEQYF.

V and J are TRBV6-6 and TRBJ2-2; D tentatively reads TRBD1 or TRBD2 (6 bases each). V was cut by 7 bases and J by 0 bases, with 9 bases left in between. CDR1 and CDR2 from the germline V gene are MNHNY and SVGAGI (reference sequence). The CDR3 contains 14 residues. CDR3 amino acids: CASIGGPNTGELFF. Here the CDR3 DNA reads TGTGCCAGCATTGGGGGGCCGAACACCGGGGAGCTGTTTTTT.

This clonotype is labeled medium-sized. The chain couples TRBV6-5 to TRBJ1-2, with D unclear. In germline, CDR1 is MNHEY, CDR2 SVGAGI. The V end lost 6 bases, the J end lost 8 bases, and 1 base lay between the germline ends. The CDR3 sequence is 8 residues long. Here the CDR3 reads CASRGYTF. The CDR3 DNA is TGTGCCAGCAGGGGCTACACCTTC.

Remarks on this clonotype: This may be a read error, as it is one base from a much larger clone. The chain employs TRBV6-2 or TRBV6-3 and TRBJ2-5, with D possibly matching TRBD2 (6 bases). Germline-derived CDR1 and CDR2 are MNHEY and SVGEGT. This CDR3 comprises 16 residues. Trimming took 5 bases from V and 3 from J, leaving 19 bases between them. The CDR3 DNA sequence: TGTGCCAGCAGTCGATCGACGGCAGCGGGCGAAGAGACCCAGTACTTC. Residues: CASSRSTAAGEETQYF.

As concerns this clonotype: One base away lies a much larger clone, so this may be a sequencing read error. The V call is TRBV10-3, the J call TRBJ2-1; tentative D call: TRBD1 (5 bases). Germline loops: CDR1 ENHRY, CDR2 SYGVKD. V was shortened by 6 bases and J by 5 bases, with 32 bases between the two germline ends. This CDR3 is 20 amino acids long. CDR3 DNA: TGTGCCATCAGCCAAGGGGTGGCTGGTAGTCAAGGCCCCGGCCACAATGAGCAGTTCTTC. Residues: CAISQGVAGSQGPGHNEQFF.

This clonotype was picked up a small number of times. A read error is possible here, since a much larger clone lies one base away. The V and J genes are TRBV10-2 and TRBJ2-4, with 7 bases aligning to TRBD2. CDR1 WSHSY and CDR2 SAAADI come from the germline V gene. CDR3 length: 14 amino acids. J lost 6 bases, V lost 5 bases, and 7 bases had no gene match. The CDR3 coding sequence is TGCGCCAGCAGTACGGGGACTATACGAAACATTCAGTACTTC. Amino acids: CASSTGTIRNIQYF.

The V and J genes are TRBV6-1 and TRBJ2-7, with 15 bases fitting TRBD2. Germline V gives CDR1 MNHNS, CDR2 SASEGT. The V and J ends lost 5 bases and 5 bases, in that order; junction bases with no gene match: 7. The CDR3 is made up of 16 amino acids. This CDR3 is CASSHPGLAGGDEQYF. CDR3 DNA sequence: TGTGCCAGCAGTCACCCGGGACTAGCGGGAGGAGACGAGCAGTACTTC.

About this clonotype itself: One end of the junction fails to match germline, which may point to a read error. In nucleotides, the CDR3 is TGTGCCAGCTGCTTAGACAGTTCTGGGGCCAACGTCCTGACTTTC. This gives the protein CASCLDSSGANVLTF. V is TRBV7-3 and J is TRBJ2-6; maybe TRBD1 (5 bases). Germline V CDR1 and CDR2: SGHTA, FQGTGA. CDR3 length: 15 amino acids.

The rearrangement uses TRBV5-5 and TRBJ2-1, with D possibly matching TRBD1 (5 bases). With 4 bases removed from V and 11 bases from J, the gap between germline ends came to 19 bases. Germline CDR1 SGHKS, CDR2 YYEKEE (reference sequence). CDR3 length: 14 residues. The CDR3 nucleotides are TGTGCCAGCAGCCCTGGACATGGTTCCTACAAGCAGTTCTTC. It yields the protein CASSPGHGSYKQFF.

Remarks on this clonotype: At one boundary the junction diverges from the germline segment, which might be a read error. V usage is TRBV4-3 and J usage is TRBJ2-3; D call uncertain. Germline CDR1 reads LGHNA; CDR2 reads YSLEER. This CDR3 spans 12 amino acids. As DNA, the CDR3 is TGCGACAGCAGCCCGGGCACAGATACGCAGTATTTT. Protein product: CDSSPGTDTQYF.